This T cell receptor beta chain emerged from a study of blood T cell repertoires in COVID-19. Sequencing was performed with immunoSEQ multiplex PCR; in TCRdb, only in-frame clones are kept and a portion is missing. There are roughly 150,000 clones in the sample; roughly four fifths occur only once, and approximately 10% lies in the top ten. CDR3 length equals 13 residues. Unmatched junction bases numbered 8, after V lost 5 bases and J lost 11 bases. CDR1 SGHDT and CDR2 YYEEEE come from the germline V gene. The origin of this receptor is a man aged 55 to 70 with active or convalescent COVID-19. The source material was peripheral blood. The chain joins TRBV5-6 to TRBJ1-1, with TRBD1 identical over 11 bases. This CDR3 is CASSRTGGRPAFF. Here the CDR3 DNA reads TGTGCCAGCAGTCGGACAGGGGGCCGGCCGGCTTTCTTT.